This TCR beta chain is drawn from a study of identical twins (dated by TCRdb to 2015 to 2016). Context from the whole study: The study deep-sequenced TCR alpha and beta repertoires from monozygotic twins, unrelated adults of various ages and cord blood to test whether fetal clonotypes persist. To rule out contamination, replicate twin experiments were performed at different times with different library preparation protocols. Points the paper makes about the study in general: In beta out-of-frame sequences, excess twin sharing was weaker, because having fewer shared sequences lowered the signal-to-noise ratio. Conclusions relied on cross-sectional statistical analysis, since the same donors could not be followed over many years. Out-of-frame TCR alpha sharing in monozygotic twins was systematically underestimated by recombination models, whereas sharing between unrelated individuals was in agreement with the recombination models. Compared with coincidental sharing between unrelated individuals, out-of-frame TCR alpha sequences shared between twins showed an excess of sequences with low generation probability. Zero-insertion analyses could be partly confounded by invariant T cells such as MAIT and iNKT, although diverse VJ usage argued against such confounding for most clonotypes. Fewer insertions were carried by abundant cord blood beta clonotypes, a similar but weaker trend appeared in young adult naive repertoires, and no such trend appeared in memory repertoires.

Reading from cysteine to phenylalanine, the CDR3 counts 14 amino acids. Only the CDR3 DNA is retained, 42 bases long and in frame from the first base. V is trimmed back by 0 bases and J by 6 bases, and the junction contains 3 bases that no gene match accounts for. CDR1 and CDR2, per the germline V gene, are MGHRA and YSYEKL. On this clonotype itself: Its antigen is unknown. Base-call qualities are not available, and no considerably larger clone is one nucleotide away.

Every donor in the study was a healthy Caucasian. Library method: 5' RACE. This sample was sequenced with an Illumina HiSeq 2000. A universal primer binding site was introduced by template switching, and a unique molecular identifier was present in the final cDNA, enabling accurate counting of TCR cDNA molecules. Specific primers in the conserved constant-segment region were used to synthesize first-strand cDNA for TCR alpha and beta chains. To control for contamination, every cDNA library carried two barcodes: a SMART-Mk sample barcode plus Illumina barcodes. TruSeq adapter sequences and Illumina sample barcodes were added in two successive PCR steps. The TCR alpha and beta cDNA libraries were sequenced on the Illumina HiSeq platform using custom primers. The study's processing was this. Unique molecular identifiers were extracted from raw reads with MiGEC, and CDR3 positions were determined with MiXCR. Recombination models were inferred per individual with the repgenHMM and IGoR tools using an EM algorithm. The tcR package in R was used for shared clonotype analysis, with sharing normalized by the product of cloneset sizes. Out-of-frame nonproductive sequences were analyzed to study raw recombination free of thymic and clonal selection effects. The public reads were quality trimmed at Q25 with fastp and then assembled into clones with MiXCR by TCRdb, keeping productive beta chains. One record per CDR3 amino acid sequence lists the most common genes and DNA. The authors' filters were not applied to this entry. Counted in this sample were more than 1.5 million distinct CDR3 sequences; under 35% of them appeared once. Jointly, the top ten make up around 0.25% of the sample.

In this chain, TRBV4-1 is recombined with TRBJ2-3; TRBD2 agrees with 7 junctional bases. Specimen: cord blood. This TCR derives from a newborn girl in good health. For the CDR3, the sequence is CASSQDRTRDTQYF. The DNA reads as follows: TGCGCCAGCAGCCAAGATCGGACTAGGGATACGCAGTATTTT.